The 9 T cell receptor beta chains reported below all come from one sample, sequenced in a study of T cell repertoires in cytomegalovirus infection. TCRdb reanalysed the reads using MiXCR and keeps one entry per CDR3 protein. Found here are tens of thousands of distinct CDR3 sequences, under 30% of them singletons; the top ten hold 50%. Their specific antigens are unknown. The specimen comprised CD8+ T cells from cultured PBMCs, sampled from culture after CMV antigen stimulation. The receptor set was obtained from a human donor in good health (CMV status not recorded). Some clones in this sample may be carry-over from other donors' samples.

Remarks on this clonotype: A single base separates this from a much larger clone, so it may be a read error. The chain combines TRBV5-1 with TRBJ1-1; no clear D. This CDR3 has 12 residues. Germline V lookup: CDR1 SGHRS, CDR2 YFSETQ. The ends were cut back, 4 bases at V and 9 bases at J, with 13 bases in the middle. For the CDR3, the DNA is TGCGCCAGCAGCAACGAGAGGACTAAAGCTTTCTTT. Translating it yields CASSNERTKAFF.

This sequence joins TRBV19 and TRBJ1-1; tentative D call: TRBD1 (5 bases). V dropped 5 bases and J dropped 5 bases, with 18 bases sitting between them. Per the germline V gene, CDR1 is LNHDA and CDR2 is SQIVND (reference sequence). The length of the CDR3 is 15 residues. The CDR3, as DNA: TGTGCCAGTAGTCTCGGGACTCCCCGGAGGACTGAAGCTTTCTTT. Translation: CASSLGTPRRTEAFF.

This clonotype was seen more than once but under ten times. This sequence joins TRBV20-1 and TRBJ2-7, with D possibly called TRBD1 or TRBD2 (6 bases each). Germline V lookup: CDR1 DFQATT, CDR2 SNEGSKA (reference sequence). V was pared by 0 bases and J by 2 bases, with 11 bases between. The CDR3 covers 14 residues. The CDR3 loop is CSARDQEGAYEQYF. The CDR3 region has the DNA TGCAGTGCTAGAGATCAGGAGGGGGCCTACGAGCAGTACTTC.

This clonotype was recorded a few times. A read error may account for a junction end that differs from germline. The CDR3 nucleotides read TGTGCCACCGCCGGGGGCTCTTCCCAGACACCTTCATTT. Translation: CATAGGSSQTPSF. The chain employs TRBV10-3 and TRBJ1-6; maybe TRBD1 (6 bases). CDR1 and CDR2 (germline): ENHRY, SYGVKD. The CDR3 loop spans 13 amino acids.

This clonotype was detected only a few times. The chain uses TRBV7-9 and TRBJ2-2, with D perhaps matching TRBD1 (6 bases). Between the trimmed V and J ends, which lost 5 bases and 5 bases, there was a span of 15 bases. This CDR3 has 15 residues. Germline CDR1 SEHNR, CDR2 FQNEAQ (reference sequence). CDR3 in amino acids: CASSTRDIRTGELFF. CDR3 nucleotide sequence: TGTGCCAGCAGCACAAGGGACATTAGAACCGGGGAGCTGTTTTTT.

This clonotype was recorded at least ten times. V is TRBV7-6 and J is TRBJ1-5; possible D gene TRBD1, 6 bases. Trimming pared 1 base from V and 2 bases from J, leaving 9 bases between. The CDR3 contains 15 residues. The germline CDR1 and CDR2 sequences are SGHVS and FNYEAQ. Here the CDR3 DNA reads TGTGCCAGCAGCTTAGGGGCAGGGGGCAATCAGCCCCAGCATTTT. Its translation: CASSLGAGGNQPQHF.

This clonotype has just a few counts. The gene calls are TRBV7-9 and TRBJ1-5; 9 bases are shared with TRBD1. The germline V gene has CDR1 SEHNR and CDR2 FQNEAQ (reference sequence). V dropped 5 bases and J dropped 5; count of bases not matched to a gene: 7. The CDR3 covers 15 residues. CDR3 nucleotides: TGTGCCAGCAGCCGGGGACAGGGCCCGGATCAGCCCCAGCATTTT. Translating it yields CASSRGQGPDQPQHF.

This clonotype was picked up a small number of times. For the CDR3, the DNA is TGTGCCAGCAGCCAAGAGGAGGGTTTAGGGGAGCAGTTCTTC. This encodes CASSQEEGLGEQFF. V usage is TRBV14 and J usage is TRBJ2-1, with D possibly matching TRBD2 (6 bases). The CDR3 loop spans 14 amino acids. Germline values: CDR1 SGHDN, CDR2 FVKESK. Trimming shortened V by 0 bases and J by 10 bases, and 13 bases separated the two germline ends.

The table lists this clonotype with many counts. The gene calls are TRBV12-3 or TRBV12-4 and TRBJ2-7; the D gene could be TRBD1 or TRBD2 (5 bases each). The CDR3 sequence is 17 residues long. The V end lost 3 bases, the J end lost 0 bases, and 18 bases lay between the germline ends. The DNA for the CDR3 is TGTGCCAGCAGTTTTAACGGGGCAGGGACCCGCTCCTACGAGCAGTACTTC. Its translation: CASSFNGAGTRSYEQYF.